One sample yielded the 25 T cell receptor beta chains listed below, sequenced in a study of tumor and adjacent non-tumor tissue in lung cancer. A modified ARM-PCR protocol with three rounds of nested PCR amplified TCRbeta. TCRdb re-called the multiplex PCR reads through MiXCR, storing one row per CDR3 protein. The repertoire holds more than 85,000 distinct CDR3 sequences, about 63% seen once, with roughly 19% in the top ten. RNA was extracted from bulk tissue without any cell sorting. The normal lung tissue was taken more than 3 cm from the tumor edge. Sequences were obtained from distant non-tumor lung tissue. The receptors come from a man aged 55-75 years with non-small cell lung cancer.

This clonotype was observed once. The rearrangement links TRBV7-8 to TRBJ2-1, with D maybe TRBD2 (6 bases). The V end was cut by 4 bases, the J end by 6 bases, with 19 bases between. CDR1 is SGHVS and CDR2 is FQNEAQ in the germline V gene. The CDR3 spans 16 residues. The CDR3 loop reads CASSYRLVGAGNEQFF. CDR3 bases: TGTGCCAGCAGCTACCGACTAGTGGGAGCCGGCAATGAGCAGTTCTTC. The full variable domain, in which reference TRBV7-8 and TRBJ2-1 provide the parts outside the CDR3, is GAGVSQSPRYKVAKRGQDVALRCDPISGHVSLFWYQQALGQGPEFLTYFQNEAQLDKSGLPSDRFFAERPEGSVSTLKIQRTQQEDSAVYLCASSYRLVGAGNEQFFGPGTRLTVL.

Remarks on this clonotype: A read error is possible here, since a much larger clone lies one base away. This chain connects TRBV7-9 to TRBJ1-1; D unclear. Germline V gene lookup returns CDR1 SEHNR and CDR2 FQNEAQ (reference sequence). This CDR3 has 14 amino acids. Trimming removed 2 bases from V and 4 bases from J, with 11 bases in between. DNA of the CDR3: TGTGCCAGCAGCTTAAGAGGGAAGAGCACTGAAGCTTTCTTT. Translating gives CASSLRGKSTEAFF.

With respect to this clonotype: At one of its ends the junction is not consistent with the germline gene, which may arise from a read error. The rearrangement links TRBV12-3 or TRBV12-4 to TRBJ1-2, with 11 bases lining up with TRBD1. The CDR3 extends over 15 amino acids. The CDR3 coding sequence is TGTGCCAGCAGATTCGGGACAGGGGGGGAATATGGCTACTCCTTC. The encoded protein is CASRFGTGGEYGYSF.

This clonotype was counted between two and nine times. The chain is built from TRBV5-4 and TRBJ1-6; 8 nucleotides agree with TRBD1. The V and J ends lost 4 bases and 6 bases, in that order; junction bases with no gene match: 6. Germline V gene data show CDR1 as SGHNT and CDR2 as YYREEE (reference sequence). The CDR3 is 15 amino acids. The CDR3 is CASSMTGDSNSPLHF. CDR3 DNA: TGTGCCAGCAGCATGACAGGGGATAGTAATTCACCCCTCCACTTT.

On this clonotype: Because it lacks the conserved phenylalanine or tryptophan at the end, this CDR3 is likely a read error. The DNA is omitted, as the CDR3 cannot be located on it reliably, and the CDR3 follows TCRdb's listing. The chain combines TRBV11-1 with TRBJ2-1; TRBD2, the table's D call, lacks a check against the DNA. Germline CDR1 and CDR2: SGHAT and FQDESV (reference sequence). Both ends counted, the CDR3 spans 13 residues. The CDR3 spells CASSSFPLGETFI.

Regarding this clonotype: One end of the junction fails to match germline, which may point to a read error. The chain couples TRBV5-6 to TRBJ2-2; TRBD1 aligns across 9 bases. The CDR3 is made up of 14 amino acids. Germline values: CDR1 SGHDT, CDR2 YYEEEE. In DNA, the CDR3 is TGTGCCAGCAGCTCGGGACAGGGAGCCGGGGAGCCGTTTTTT. This gives the protein CASSSGQGAGEPFF. Together with reference TRBV5-6 and TRBJ2-2, the CDR3 gives the full variable domain: DAGVTQSPTHLIKTRGQQVTLRCSPKSGHDTVSWYQQALGQGPQFIFQYYEEEERQRGNFPDRFSGHQFPNYSSELNVNALLLGDSALYLCASSSGQGAGEPFFGEGSRLTVL.

This clonotype was counted between two and nine times. A much larger clone differs from this one at a single base, so this may be a read error. J is TRBJ1-2 and V is TRBV29-1; D perhaps matches TRBD1 (5 bases). Trimming stripped 6 bases from V and 4 bases from J, with 9 bases between. Germline-derived CDR1 and CDR2 are SQVTM and ANQGSEA. The CDR3 consists of 11 residues. For the CDR3, the DNA is TGCAGCGTCGGGGACTGCTATGGCTACACCTTC. Its protein is CSVGDCYGYTF.

The sample holds one count of this clonotype. A much larger clone differs from this one at a single base, so this may be a read error. V is TRBV5-1 and J is TRBJ2-1, with D perhaps matching TRBD2 (5 bases). The V end lost 1 base, the J end lost 6 bases, and 14 bases lay between the germline ends. CDR3 length: 15 residues. Germline V gene lookup returns CDR1 SGHRS and CDR2 YFSETQ. DNA of the CDR3: TGCGCCAGCAGCTTGTTACAGTGGGCGGGCAATGAGCAGTTCTTC. This translates into CASSLLQWAGNEQFF.

This clonotype has just a few counts. A much bigger clone sits one base away, suggesting this may be a read error. The genes are TRBV4-1 and TRBJ2-7, with D perhaps TRBD2 (5 bases). Germline CDR1 MGHRA, CDR2 YSYEKL. The CDR3 spans 12 residues. This CDR3 is CVSSLRAGEQYF. CDR3 bases: TGCGTCAGCAGCCTTAGGGCGGGCGAGCAGTACTTC.

The count of this clonotype is one. Its ends do not fully match the called genes, so a read error is possible. The chain employs TRBV4-3 and TRBJ2-7, with 10 bases matching TRBD2. This CDR3 comprises 17 residues. Germline assignment: CDR1 LGHNA and CDR2 YSLEER. The CDR3 DNA follows: TGCGCCAGTAGCCAAGGAACCGGGACTAGCGAGTCTTACGAGCAGTACTTC. The encoded protein is CASSQGTGTSESYEQYF.

Turning to this clonotype: The junction departs from germline at one end; a sequencing error may be responsible. V is TRBV20-1 and J is TRBJ2-2; D may be TRBD1 (6 bases). The CDR3 is 16 residues long. Looked up from germline, CDR1 is DFQATT and CDR2 is SNEGSKA (reference sequence). CDR3 in amino acids: CSARDCDRTNTWELFF. In DNA form, the CDR3 reads TGCAGTGCTAGAGATTGTGACAGGACGAACACCTGGGAGCTGTTTTTT.

This clonotype was picked up one time. The rearrangement joins TRBV11-1 to TRBJ1-2, with a tentative D call TRBD1 (5 bases). Germline assignment: CDR1 SGHAT and CDR2 FQDESV (reference sequence). Trimming shortened V by 7 bases and J by 7 bases, and 16 bases separated the two germline ends. This CDR3 comprises 13 residues. Here the CDR3 reads CASNLANRIGYTF. CDR3 coding DNA: TGTGCCAGCAACCTAGCGAACAGGATTGGCTACACCTTC.

Turning to this clonotype: A single base separates this from a much larger clone, so it may be a read error. The genes are TRBV24-1 and TRBJ2-1; tentatively, D is TRBD1 (6 bases). The CDR3 sequence is 14 residues long. Germline V gives CDR1 KGHDR, CDR2 SFDVKD. The DNA for the CDR3 is TGTGCCACCAGTGGGGACACCCAAGGCAATGAGCAGTTATTC. Encoded protein: CATSGDTQGNEQLF.

In the case of this clonotype: At one end, the junction sequence differs from germline, possibly due to a read error. The chain is built from TRBV28 and TRBJ1-2; the D gene is possibly TRBD1 (5 bases). The CDR3 is 13 amino acids. Per germline, CDR1 MDHEN and CDR2 SYDVKM. In DNA, the CDR3 is TGTGCCAGCGGTTTCGCCGGGACCAGTGGCTACACCTTC. This gives the protein CASGFAGTSGYTF.

This clonotype showed up many times. The chain has TRBV5-1 and TRBJ1-1; a possible D gene is TRBD1 (6 bases). Germline V gives CDR1 SGHRS, CDR2 YFSETQ. Trimming removed 1 base at V and 1 base at J, with 11 bases between. The CDR3 runs 15 residues. DNA for the CDR3: TGCGCCAGCAGCTTGCAAACAGGGACGAACACTGAAGCTTTCTTT. Protein: CASSLQTGTNTEAFF.

A word on this clonotype: A much more abundant neighbour one base away suggests this may be a read error. The rearrangement uses TRBV7-8 and TRBJ2-1, with a weak D call TRBD1 (6 bases). Germline CDR1 reads SGHVS; CDR2 reads FQNEAQ. The CDR3 loop spans 15 amino acids. The CDR3 spells CANSSPGTTYNEQFF. In nucleotides, the CDR3 is TGTGCCAACAGCTCACCCGGGACAACCTACAATGAGCAGTTCTTC.

The gene calls are TRBV6-5 and TRBJ1-1; unclear D gene. This CDR3 has 15 residues. Germline assignment: CDR1 MNHEY and CDR2 SVGAGI. V was clipped by 2 bases and J by 1 base, with 11 bases between them. CDR3 region: CASSYVGLRNTEAFF. In DNA, the CDR3 is TGTGCCAGCAGTTACGTGGGTCTTAGGAACACTGAAGCTTTCTTT.

This clonotype was seen a single time. Since no conserved phenylalanine or tryptophan closes the CDR3, a read error is the likely cause. The chain uses TRBV11-3 and TRBJ2-3, with D uncertain. The CDR3 covers 14 residues. CDR1 SGHNT and CDR2 YENEEA come from the germline V gene. The CDR3, as DNA: TGTGCCAGTAGCTTAGTCGGCTACACAGATGCGCAGTATTAT. Translation: CASSLVGYTDAQYY.

This clonotype was seen more than once but under ten times. A read error is possible here, since a much larger clone lies one base away. The genes are TRBV6-1 and TRBJ2-1; the D is unclear. The CDR3 loop spans 15 amino acids. Germline CDR1 MNHNS, CDR2 SASEGT. In DNA form, the CDR3 reads TGTACCAGCAGTCCCGGGCCTAGCTCCTACAATGAGCAGTTCTTC. Translating gives CTSSPGPSSYNEQFF.

A word on this clonotype: A much larger clonotype is one base distant, so this may be a read error. This chain uses TRBV20-1 with TRBJ2-5; D call uncertain. Germline lookup yields CDR1 DFQATT and CDR2 SNEGSKA (reference sequence). This CDR3 region has 11 residues. Trimming took off 1 base at V and 7 bases at J, with 7 bases between the two ends. CDR3 DNA sequence: TGCAGTGCTAGAGGGGTAGGGACCCAGTACTTC. Translation: CSARGVGTQYF.

This clonotype has a count of ten or more. The gene calls are TRBV4-2 and TRBJ1-5; tentatively, D is TRBD1 (5 bases). Trimming pared 1 base from V and 5 bases from J, leaving 9 bases between. The CDR3 contains 14 residues. Germline values: CDR1 LGHNA, CDR2 YNFKEQ. CDR3 DNA: TGTGCCAGCAGCCAAGTGGCGGGGGATCAGCCCCAGCATTTT. As protein: CASSQVAGDQPQHF.

The V gene is TRBV5-1, the J gene TRBJ1-1; D remains ambiguous. V lost 4 bases to trimming and J lost 1 base, with 14 bases between them. The CDR3 length is 15 residues. Germline V CDR1 and CDR2: SGHRS, YFSETQ. DNA for the CDR3: TGCGCCAGCAGCCCTCCCGGGTCACCGAACACTGAAGCTTTCTTT. Its translation: CASSPPGSPNTEAFF.

V is TRBV11-2 and J is TRBJ2-1, with D hard to call. The CDR3 consists of 12 residues. CDR1 and CDR2 (germline): SGHAT, FQNNGV. V gave up 4 bases and J gave up 10 bases, with 11 bases separating them. The CDR3 DNA sequence: TGTGCCAGCAGCTCCAACCCTAACGAGCAGTTCTTC. It yields the protein CASSSNPNEQFF.

On this clonotype itself: It is likely a read error, because the conserved phenylalanine at the end of the CDR3 is missing. The gene calls are TRBV20-1 and TRBJ2-1; D is uncertain. Germline V CDR1 and CDR2: DFQATT, SNEGSKA (reference sequence). This CDR3 has 14 residues. CDR3 coding DNA: TGCAGTGCTAGACCGTCGAGCTCTTACAATGAACAGTTCTTA. This encodes CSARPSSSYNEQFL.

This clonotype was seen only a few times. A much larger clone sits a single nucleotide away, making a read error possible. The chain couples TRBV6-5 to TRBJ2-5; possible D gene TRBD1, 5 bases. The CDR3 is made up of 14 amino acids. V was shortened by 7 bases and J by 5 bases, with 17 bases between the two germline ends. Germline V lookup: CDR1 MNHEY, CDR2 SVGAGI. The CDR3 is CASIPDPHRETQYF. CDR3 coding DNA: TGTGCCAGCATCCCGGACCCTCACAGGGAGACCCAGTACTTC.